A single sample is the source of the 10 T cell receptor beta chains below, sequenced in a study of cytomegalovirus exposure and HLA in healthy donors. The table came from immunoSEQ multiplex PCR; TCRdb's copy has only in-frame clones and leaves some out. Of 220,000 or so clones listed, approximately 80% are singletons. Sequencing was carried out using PBMCs. The receptors derive from a woman in her 30s in good health and CMV-seropositive.

The genes are TRBV2 and TRBJ2-7, with D perhaps matching TRBD1 or TRBD2 (5 bases each). V was clipped by 6 bases and J by 6 bases, with 18 bases between them. CDR1 is SNHLY and CDR2 is FYNNEI in the germline V gene. The CDR3 is made up of 14 amino acids. Written as DNA, the CDR3 is TGTGCCAGCAGAAGGACTCAACAGGTTCGCGAGCAGTACTTC. Translation gives CASRRTQQVREQYF. The variable domain in full, with the rest retrieved from reference TRBV2 and TRBJ2-7, is EPEVTQTPSHQVTQMGQEVILRCVPISNHLYFYWYRQILGQKVEFLVSFYNNEISEKSEIFDDQFSVERPDGSNFTLKIRSTKLEDSAMYFCASRRTQQVREQYFGPGTRLTVT.

This sequence joins TRBV6-5 and TRBJ2-1, with 8 positions matching TRBD2. Germline V gene sequence: CDR1 MNHEY, CDR2 SVGAGI. With V trimmed by 3 bases and J by 6 bases, 10 bases remained unmatched. CDR3 length: 16 residues. CDR3 sequence reads: CASSYKPGTRGNEQFF. CDR3 nucleotides: TGTGCCAGCAGTTATAAACCGGGGACTAGGGGCAATGAGCAGTTCTTC.

This rearrangement joins TRBV6-1 to TRBJ2-5; TRBD1 might be the D (5 bases). Trimming removed 2 bases from V and 5 bases from J, with 24 bases in between. The CDR3 runs 18 residues. CDR1 is MNHNS, CDR2 SASEGT, per germline. CDR3: CASSERPPTRVDRETQYF. The CDR3 coding sequence is TGTGCCAGCAGTGAACGCCCCCCCACCAGGGTAGACCGTGAGACCCAGTACTTC.

The rearrangement joins TRBV29-1 to TRBJ1-1; 8 positions match TRBD1. Germline assignment: CDR1 SQVTM and CDR2 ANQGSEA. Unmatched junction bases numbered 16, after V lost 5 bases and J lost 5 bases. This CDR3 is built from 16 residues. The CDR3 region is CSVRDRGGIIGTEAFF. CDR3 bases: TGCAGCGTTCGAGACAGGGGTGGAATAATAGGAACTGAAGCTTTCTTT.

The rearrangement links TRBV6-4 to TRBJ2-5, with TRBD2 matching over 10 bases. The CDR3 consists of 15 residues. V trimming: 5 bases; J trimming: 4 bases; junction bases outside the gene matches: 7. CDR1 MRHNA and CDR2 SNTAGT come from the germline V gene. The CDR3 is CASSRIAGGGETQYF. The CDR3 DNA reads as TGTGCCAGCAGTCGAATAGCGGGAGGAGGAGAGACCCAGTACTTC.

The chain recombines TRBV7-9 with TRBJ1-1; D not certain. Germline V CDR1 and CDR2: SEHNR, FQNEAQ (reference sequence). V lost 5 bases and J 5 bases, leaving 18 bases between the germline ends. This CDR3 comprises 15 residues. The CDR3 sequence is CASSPLKGKETEAFF. The CDR3 DNA sequence: TGTGCCAGCAGCCCTTTGAAAGGGAAGGAGACTGAAGCTTTCTTT. Using reference TRBV7-9 and TRBJ1-1 for the parts outside the CDR3, the full variable domain is DTGVSQNPRHKITKRGQNVTFRCDPISEHNRLYWYRQTLGQGPEFLTYFQNEAQLEKSRLLSDRFSAERPKGSFSTLEIQRTEQGDSAMYLCASSPLKGKETEAFFGQGTRLTVV.

The rearrangement joins TRBV11-2 to TRBJ2-1; 9 nucleotides agree with TRBD2. The CDR3 consists of 15 residues. Germline CDR1 SGHAT, CDR2 FQNNGV. The junction had 3 bases not matched to a gene; V was cut back by 2 bases and J by 4 bases. This chain's CDR3 is CASSLNSGSYNEQFF. The CDR3 nucleotides are TGTGCCAGCAGCTTAAATAGCGGGAGTTACAATGAGCAGTTCTTC.

The gene calls are TRBV5-6 and TRBJ2-5, with D unresolved. CDR3 length: 13 amino acids. Germline CDR1 is SGHDT and CDR2 is YYEEEE. Trimming stripped 4 bases from V and 2 bases from J, with 9 bases between. For the CDR3, the DNA is TGTGCCAGCAGCGTTTCGGTGCAAGAGACCCAGTACTTC. It is translated as CASSVSVQETQYF.

The chain joins TRBV19 to TRBJ1-5; TRBD1 matches at 10 bases. The CDR3 consists of 18 residues. The J segment lost 4 bases and the V segment lost 6 bases, leaving 15 bases of the junction unmatched. CDR1 and CDR2 (germline): LNHDA, SQIVND (reference sequence). CDR3 sequence: CASRKRDRGVFGNQPQHF. CDR3 nucleotides: TGTGCCAGTAGAAAACGGGACAGGGGAGTTTTTGGGAATCAGCCCCAGCATTTT.

In this sample, this clone turned up once. V is TRBV5-1 and J is TRBJ2-7; 8 positions agree with TRBD1. Germline V gene sequence: CDR1 SGHRS, CDR2 YFSETQ. The ends lost 5 bases at V and 2 bases at J; junction bases unmatched: 9. The CDR3 has 15 residues. CDR3 sequence (DNA): TGCGCCAGCAGACTCTACGGGACAGGAACCTACGAGCAGTACTTC. Its protein product is CASRLYGTGTYEQYF.